The rows below give T cell receptor beta chains drawn from one sample of a study of blood T cell repertoires in COVID-19. Repertoires were generated with immunoSEQ multiplex PCR, while TCRdb's copy carries only in-frame clones and drops some. The sample has 150,000 or so clones, roughly nine tenths seen once. Sequenced material: peripheral blood. The receptors were sampled from a man aged 18 to 30 with COVID-19, enrolled during active disease. The CDR3 runs from the conserved cysteine through the conserved F or W. D genes are given only for firm matches. A clone size is listed for some rows: how often the clone was seen (once, few, many), or a class if it is expanded.

>TRBJ1-4|-|-|TRBV7-9
TGTGCCAGCAGCTCGGGGGAGGGGAGAGTGCTTTTT
CASSSGEGRVLF
>TRBJ2-7|-|-|TRBV18
TGTGCCAGCTCACCATGGGACACCTCCTACGAGCAGTACTTC
CASSPWDTSYEQYF
>TRBJ2-5|-|TRBD1|TRBV11-2
TGTGCCAGCAGCCCATATGACAGGGAAGAGACCCAGTACTTC
CASSPYDREETQYF
>TRBJ2-4|-|TRBD2|TRBV5-1
TGCGCCAGCCGGGGGGAAAACATTCAGTACTTC
CASRGENIQYF
>TRBJ1-1|-|TRBD1|TRBV5-1
TGCGCCAGCAGATCAGGGGGCGAGGGGCTCTCTGAAGCTTTCTTT
CASRSGGEGLSEAFF
>TRBJ1-4|-|-|TRBV18
TGTGCCAGCTCACCACTCGCACAGTCTAATGAAAAACTGTTTTTT
CASSPLAQSNEKLFF
>TRBJ1-5|-|TRBD1|TRBV27
TGTGCCAGCAGTTTAAGGGTGGACAGGGATTATCAGCCCCAGCATTTT
CASSLRVDRDYQPQHF
>TRBJ2-1|-|TRBD2|TRBV4-1
TGCGCCAGCAGCCAAGAGACTAGCGGGAGGTTCGGTGAGCAGTTCTTC
CASSQETSGRFGEQFF
>TRBJ2-7|-|TRBD1|TRBV4-1
TGCGCCAGCTCCGGGACAGGGAAAGGCTACGAGCAGTACTTC
CASSGTGKGYEQYF
>TRBJ2-7|-|TRBD2|TRBV7-2
TGTGCCAGCAGCCAACGGGGGGGACTAGCGGGAGGGAAAAACTACGAGCAGTACTTC
CASSQRGGLAGGKNYEQYF
>TRBJ2-1|-|TRBD1|TRBV25-1
TGTGCCAGCAGTGATGGTATTGGGACAGGGCACAATGAGCAGTTCTTC
CASSDGIGTGHNEQFF
>TRBJ2-3|-|-|TRBV15
TGTGCCACCCATTCTGAGATGAGTAGCACAGATACGCAGTATTTT
CATHSEMSSTDTQYF
>TRBJ1-1|-|-|TRBV7-2
TGTGCCAGCAGCCCGACCGGGGGAACGAACACTGAAGCTTTCTTT
CASSPTGGTNTEAFF
>TRBJ2-7|-|-|TRBV6-6
TGTGCCAGCAGTTACACAGACAGATCCTACGAGCAGTACTTC
CASSYTDRSYEQYF
>TRBJ2-7|once|TRBD1|TRBV19
TGTGCCAGTAGTGAGGTGGGACAGGGGGACTACGAGCAGTACTTC
CASSEVGQGDYEQYF
>TRBJ2-7|few|TRBD1|TRBV7-2
TGTGCCAGCAGCTTACAGACAGGGCGGTTCTACGAGCAGTACTTC
CASSLQTGRFYEQYF